This T cell receptor (beta chain) is drawn from a study of blood T cell repertoires in COVID-19. Study-wide background: Sources were T cells, B-cell-depleted T cells, or PBMCs; the material itself was cDNA or gDNA.

The CDR3 totals 16 residues. Deletions cut 6 bases from V and 4 bases from J, with 22 bases between. Germline V gene sequence: CDR1 SGHTA, CDR2 FQGNSA. Produced via immunoSEQ multiplex PCR; TCRdb's table is partial and in-frame only. The table records a few hundred thousand clones, approximately 78% of them present only once. The sequenced sample was peripheral blood. The rearrangement uses TRBV7-2 and TRBJ2-7; D not certain. This TCR was sampled from a woman under 30 with acute or convalescent COVID-19. CDR3 in DNA: TGTGCCAGCAGTCTCGGTTGGCACGGGTTATTGTACGAGCAGTACTTC. Its protein is CASSLGWHGLLYEQYF.